The sequence of this T cell receptor (beta chain) was determined in a study of cytomegalovirus exposure and HLA in healthy donors. About the study: Of some 400 genotyped donors, around 84% clustered with self-reported Caucasian donors.

Overall study findings and caveats: Later analysis suggested links between common viral pathogens and several top significant clusters. Highest at DRB1 and lowest at HLA-C, TCR association rates differed among HLA loci in a later analysis.

This CDR3 is built from 14 residues. PCR primers comprised 60 Vbeta and 13 Jbeta primers. Data came from immunoSEQ multiplex PCR; TCRdb stores just in-frame clones and leaves some out. Of about 36,000 clones in the sample, about half were seen once. In regard to this clone: The antigen is undetermined.

The source of this sequence is a middle-aged woman in good health and CMV-seropositive. Source material: PBMCs. The genes are TRBV21-1 and TRBJ2-5; the D call in the table, TRBD1, was not verified against the DNA. TRBV21-1 is given as a pseudogene. CDR3 DNA: TGTGCCAGCGAAGGACAGGGTAGATCAGAGACCCAGTACTTC. Translated: CASEGQGRSETQYF.